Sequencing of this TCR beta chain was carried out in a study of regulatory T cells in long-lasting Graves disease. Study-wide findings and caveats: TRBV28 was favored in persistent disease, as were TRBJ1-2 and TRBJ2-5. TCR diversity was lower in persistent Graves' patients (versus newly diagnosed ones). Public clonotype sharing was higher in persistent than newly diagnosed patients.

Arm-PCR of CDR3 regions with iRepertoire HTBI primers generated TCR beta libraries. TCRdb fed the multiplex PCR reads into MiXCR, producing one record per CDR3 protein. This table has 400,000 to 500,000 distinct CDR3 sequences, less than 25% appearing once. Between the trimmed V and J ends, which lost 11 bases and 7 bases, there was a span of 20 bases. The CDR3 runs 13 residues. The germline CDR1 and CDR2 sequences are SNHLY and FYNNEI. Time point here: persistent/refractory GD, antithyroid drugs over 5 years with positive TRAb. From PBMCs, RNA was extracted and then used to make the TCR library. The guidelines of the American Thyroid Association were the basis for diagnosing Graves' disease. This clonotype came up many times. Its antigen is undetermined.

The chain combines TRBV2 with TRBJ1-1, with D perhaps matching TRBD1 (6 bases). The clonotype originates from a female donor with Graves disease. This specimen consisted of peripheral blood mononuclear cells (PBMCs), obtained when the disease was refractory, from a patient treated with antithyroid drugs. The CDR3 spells CAVTLGGFIEAFF. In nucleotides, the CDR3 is TGTGCCGTGACCCTCGGGGGCTTTATTGAAGCTTTCTTT.